Shown below are 11 T cell receptor beta chains from a single sample sequenced in a study of T cell responses to AZD1222 COVID-19 vaccine. Clones were sequenced by immunoSEQ multiplex PCR, and TCRdb holds only the in-frame ones, with some missing. The sample includes about 110,000 clones, roughly 92% of them seen just once. The source was peripheral blood, collected on day 0 of AZD1222 vaccination. These receptors were taken from an adult in good health.

The chain recombines TRBV11-3 with TRBJ1-1; D gene unclear. Germline V gives CDR1 SGHNT, CDR2 YENEEA. The CDR3 covers 13 residues. V was clipped by 5 bases and J by 1 base, with 8 bases between them. CDR3 amino acids: CASSLAANTEAFF. CDR3 nucleotide sequence: TGTGCCAGCAGCCTAGCAGCGAACACTGAAGCTTTCTTT.

The J gene is TRBJ2-1, the V gene TRBV28, with D possibly being TRBD1 or TRBD2 (7 bases each). The ends were cut back, 5 bases at V and 7 bases at J, with 21 bases in the middle. The CDR3 is made up of 16 amino acids. The germline V gene has CDR1 MDHEN and CDR2 SYDVKM. CDR3 sequence (DNA): TGTGCCAGCAGTCCCCCCAGGGGGGGGGCCAGGAATGAGCAGTTCTTC. Translating gives CASSPPRGGARNEQFF.

This clone was picked up one time. This chain connects TRBV9 to TRBJ1-2, with D possibly TRBD1 on 6 matching bases. V was pared by 0 bases and J by 4 bases, with 19 bases between. Per germline, CDR1 SGDLS and CDR2 YYNGEE. This CDR3 contains 17 residues. CDR3 sequence: CASSVAGTGTPLYGYTF. The CDR3 DNA reads as TGTGCCAGCAGCGTAGCAGGAACAGGGACACCTCTCTATGGCTACACCTTC.

The rearrangement joins TRBV28 to TRBJ2-7, with D possibly TRBD2 on 6 matching bases. The CDR3 runs 13 residues. Germline CDR1 MDHEN, CDR2 SYDVKM. The V end was cut by 6 bases, the J end by 2 bases, with 11 bases between. This chain's CDR3 is CASREGFPYEQYF. In nucleotides, the CDR3 is TGTGCCAGCAGGGAGGGTTTCCCCTACGAGCAGTACTTC.

The chain links TRBV19 to TRBJ2-7, with D tentatively TRBD1 (5 bases). The germline gives CDR1 LNHDA, CDR2 SQIVND (reference sequence). The CDR3 has 15 amino acids. V was clipped by 2 bases and J by 3 bases, with 14 bases between them. The CDR3 region has the DNA TGTGCCAGTAGTATACTCTCAGGGAACCACTACGAGCAGTACTTC. Encoded protein: CASSILSGNHYEQYF.

The rearrangement links TRBV29-1 to TRBJ1-4, with 10 bases lining up with TRBD1. Trimming at V came to 7 bases and at J to 8 bases, leaving 10 bases not matched to a gene. Germline assignment: CDR1 SQVTM and CDR2 ANQGSEA. This CDR3 comprises 14 residues. Here the CDR3 reads CSAESGTGDEKLFF. The CDR3 coding sequence is TGCAGCGCGGAGTCCGGGACAGGGGACGAAAAACTGTTTTTT.

The V and J genes are TRBV9 and TRBJ2-5; 9 nucleotides match TRBD2. This CDR3 region has 15 residues. V lost 1 base to trimming and J lost 4 bases; unmatched junction nucleotides: 5. Germline CDR1 SGDLS, CDR2 YYNGEE. This CDR3 is CASSVNSGGRETQYF. CDR3 coding DNA: TGTGCCAGCAGCGTAAATAGCGGGGGAAGAGAGACCCAGTACTTC.

Comments on this clone: Other DNA sequences from this sample encode an identical CDR3 as well. The gene calls are TRBV29-1 and TRBJ1-3; D is ambiguous. CDR1 SQVTM and CDR2 ANQGSEA come from the germline V gene. The CDR3 extends over 12 amino acids. The V end was cut by 4 bases, the J end by 7 bases, with 11 bases between. The CDR3 loop is CSVVVSGNTIYF. The CDR3, as DNA: TGCAGCGTTGTAGTTTCCGGGAACACCATATATTTT. Full variable domain (outside the CDR3, taken from reference TRBV29-1 and TRBJ1-3): SAVISQKPSRDICQRGTSLTIQCQVDSQVTMMFWYRQQPGQSLTLIATANQGSEATYESGFVIDKFPISRPNLTFSTLTVSNMSPEDSSIYLCSVVVSGNTIYFGEGSWLTVV.

The rearrangement links TRBV28 to TRBJ2-2; a weak D match, TRBD1 (5 bases). The CDR3 is 15 residues long. Per the germline V gene, CDR1 is MDHEN and CDR2 is SYDVKM. Trimming stripped 7 bases from V and 5 bases from J, with 17 bases between. As DNA, the CDR3 is TGTGCCAGCACCCCGAAGGGGTATGAGACCGGGGAGCTGTTTTTT. Its translation: CASTPKGYETGELFF.

The chain carries TRBV25-1 and TRBJ2-5; D perhaps matches TRBD1 (7 bases). This CDR3 is 18 amino acids long. V lost 1 base to trimming and J lost 1 base, with 19 bases between them. Germline loops: CDR1 MGHDK, CDR2 SYGVNS. The CDR3 spells CASSELGGSGTAQETQYF. CDR3 in DNA: TGTGCCAGCAGTGAATTGGGGGGATCCGGGACAGCCCAAGAGACCCAGTACTTC.

The chain couples TRBV6-5 to TRBJ1-2; TRBD1 agrees at 9 bases. Unmatched junction bases numbered 3, after V lost 5 bases and J lost 2 bases. In germline, CDR1 is MNHEY, CDR2 SVGAGI. This CDR3 region has 14 residues. CDR3 DNA sequence: TGTGCCAGCAGTAACGGACAGGGGAACTATGGCTACACCTTC. This encodes CASSNGQGNYGYTF.